Listed below are T cell receptor beta chains from one sample, sequenced in a study of T cell responses to AZD1222 COVID-19 vaccine. The protocol was immunoSEQ multiplex PCR, while the TCRdb copy is restricted to in-frame clones and leaves out a portion. This sample yields 150,000 or so clones, of which about 92% are seen a single time; 5% to 6.5% belongs to the top ten. The sequencing used peripheral blood, collected 28 days after the second AZD1222 dose. These receptor sequences come from an adult who received the AZD1222 COVID-19 vaccine. Both conserved end residues are part of each CDR3. A D gene is named only where the DNA matches it firmly. Not all rows give a size; the values are once, few, many and, for expanded clones, a class.

clone size,D gene,J gene,V gene,CDR3 protein,CDR3 DNA
NA,TRBD2,TRBJ2-3,TRBV11-2,CASSFGTSGVSQYF,TGTGCCAGCAGCTTCGGGACTAGCGGGGTTTCGCAGTATTTT
NA,TRBD1,TRBJ2-7,TRBV18,CASSPPPETGSLGSYEQYF,TGTGCCAGCTCACCACCGCCGGAGACAGGGAGTTTGGGCTCCTACGAGCAGTACTTC
NA,NA,TRBJ2-6,TRBV20-1,CSASPPGANVLTF,TGCAGTGCTAGTCCCCCTGGGGCCAACGTCCTGACTTTC
NA,TRBD1,TRBJ2-1,TRBV7-9,CASSILTGGRYNEQFF,TGTGCCAGCAGCATCCTCACAGGGGGCCGCTACAATGAGCAGTTCTTC
NA,NA,TRBJ2-7,TRBV11-1,CASSSGGQFYEQYF,TGTGCCAGCAGCTCTGGAGGACAGTTCTACGAGCAGTACTTC
NA,TRBD2,TRBJ2-7,TRBV7-2,CASSPGTSVLPYEQYF,TGTGCCAGCAGCCCCGGGACTAGTGTTCTACCCTACGAGCAGTACTTC
NA,NA,TRBJ1-4,TRBV21-1,CASSYSGIQKEKLFF,TGTGCCAGCTCTTATTCAGGGATCCAAAAGGAAAAACTGTTTTTT
NA,NA,TRBJ1-5,TRBV19,CASSLEGNSNQPQHF,TGTGCCAGTAGTCTGGAAGGGAATAGCAATCAGCCCCAGCATTTT
NA,NA,TRBJ1-2,TRBV5-4,CASSPVGGRYGYTF,TGTGCCAGCAGCCCGGTGGGGGGGAGGTATGGCTACACCTTC
NA,NA,TRBJ2-3,TRBV24-1,CATSEFRDTPRKDTQYF,TGTGCCACCAGTGAGTTCCGGGACACCCCAAGGAAAGATACGCAGTATTTT
NA,NA,TRBJ2-1,TRBV6-2/TRBV6-3,CASSYSKGGGGSYNEQFF,TGTGCCAGCAGTTACTCGAAGGGTGGAGGAGGCTCCTACAATGAGCAGTTCTTC
NA,TRBD1,TRBJ1-2,TRBV10-3,CAIRGTGGHYGYTF,TGTGCCATCAGGGGGACAGGGGGTCACTATGGCTACACCTTC
NA,NA,TRBJ1-5,TRBV24-1,CATSDSIGGPDNQPQHF,TGTGCCACCAGTGATTCGATTGGAGGGCCTGACAATCAGCCCCAGCATTTT
NA,NA,TRBJ2-7,TRBV18,CASSLRDDYEQYF,TGTGCCAGCTCGCTCCGGGATGACTACGAGCAGTACTTC
NA,NA,TRBJ2-7,TRBV24-1,CATRDGSSYEQYF,TGTGCCACCAGAGACGGGAGCTCCTACGAGCAGTACTTC
NA,NA,TRBJ1-4,TRBV6-2/TRBV6-3,CASSLVTGGEKLFF,TGTGCCAGCAGCCTCGTCACGGGGGGAGAAAAACTGTTTTTT
once,TRBD1,TRBJ1-4,TRBV5-8,CASSWDRGYSEKLFF,TGTGCCAGCAGCTGGGACAGGGGATATAGTGAAAAACTGTTTTTT
NA,NA,TRBJ1-1,TRBV28,CASSFSGRRYTEAFF,TGTGCCAGCAGTTTCTCGGGGCGTCGTTACACTGAAGCTTTCTTT
NA,TRBD2,TRBJ2-1,TRBV19,CASSETSGRRTYNEQFF,TGTGCCAGTAGTGAAACTAGCGGGAGACGGACCTACAATGAGCAGTTCTTC
NA,NA,TRBJ1-1,TRBV5-1,CASSSPGNTEAFF,TGCGCCAGCAGCTCCCCAGGGAACACTGAAGCTTTCTTT
NA,NA,TRBJ2-4,TRBV5-1,CASSFDTAVGAKNIQYF,TGCGCCAGCAGCTTTGACACGGCAGTTGGTGCCAAAAACATTCAGTACTTC
NA,TRBD2,TRBJ2-3,TRBV4-1,CASSQAYFRDYQTSTDTQYF,TGCGCCAGCAGCCAAGCCTATTTCCGGGACTACCAGACTAGCACAGATACGCAGTATTTT
NA,NA,TRBJ2-7,TRBV15,CATSRDSSDEQYF,TGTGCCACCAGCAGGGACTCCAGCGACGAGCAGTACTTC
NA,NA,TRBJ2-2,TRBV5-1,CASFAGDAGELFF,TGCGCCAGCTTTGCCGGGGACGCCGGGGAGCTGTTTTTT
once,TRBD1,TRBJ1-2,TRBV2,CASTLLQGQGGYTF,TGTGCCAGCACCTTACTTCAGGGACAGGGTGGCTACACCTTC
NA,NA,TRBJ1-2,TRBV28,CASSLGQNYGYTF,TGTGCCAGCAGTTTGGGTCAGAACTATGGCTACACCTTC
NA,NA,TRBJ2-5,TRBV20-1,CSASQGGETQYF,TGCAGTGCTAGTCAGGGGGGAGAGACCCAGTACTTC
NA,NA,TRBJ1-1,TRBV7-9,CASSLAGVNTEAFF,TGTGCCAGCAGCTTAGCTGGGGTGAACACTGAAGCTTTCTTT
NA,NA,TRBJ1-2,TRBV5-1,CASSLGNRDGYTF,TGCGCCAGCAGCTTGGGCAACAGGGATGGCTACACCTTC
NA,NA,TRBJ1-1,TRBV11-1,CASSLRGNTEAFF,TGTGCCAGCAGCTTAAGGGGGAACACTGAAGCTTTCTTT
NA,NA,TRBJ2-7,TRBV10-3,CAISDRDGLYEQYF,TGTGCCATCAGTGACCGGGACGGCTTATACGAGCAGTACTTC